The 10 T cell receptor beta chains presented below share a single source sample, sequenced in a study of control samples from healthy donors and cancer patients. Clones were read by immunoSEQ multiplex PCR, and TCRdb kept only the in-frame ones, dropping some. The sample has about 190,000 clones, about nine tenths seen once. The specimen was blood. The origin of the receptors is a man aged 30-40 years in good health.

V and J are TRBV19 and TRBJ1-5; D gene ambiguous. This CDR3 region has 14 residues. The germline V gene encodes CDR1 LNHDA and CDR2 SQIVND (reference sequence). V lost 5 bases and J 0 bases, leaving 8 bases between the germline ends. CDR3 protein: CASSFTVSNQPQHF. DNA for the CDR3: TGTGCCAGTAGTTTCACAGTTAGCAATCAGCCCCAGCATTTT.

This chain uses TRBV5-1 with TRBJ2-2, with 12 bases that match TRBD1. The CDR3 sequence is 15 residues long. Trimming cost V 4 bases and J 7 bases; bases outside gene matches: 5. Germline values: CDR1 SGHRS, CDR2 YFSETQ. The CDR3 sequence: CASSEGQGAVGELFF. The CDR3 DNA reads TGCGCCAGCAGCGAGGGACAGGGGGCTGTCGGGGAGCTGTTTTTT.

The V gene is TRBV3-1 (or the pseudogene TRBV3-2), the J gene TRBJ2-4; unclear D gene. Trimming cost V 0 bases and J 8 bases, with 11 bases left between them. Germline V lookup: CDR1 LGHDT, CDR2 YNNKEL (reference sequence). The CDR3 runs 14 residues. This chain's CDR3 is CASSQDSRVDIQYF. CDR3 bases: TGTGCCAGCAGCCAAGATTCAAGGGTCGACATTCAGTACTTC.

The rearrangement links TRBV5-1 to TRBJ1-3; TRBD1 might be the D (6 bases). The CDR3 loop spans 17 amino acids. Trimming pared 0 bases from V and 0 bases from J, leaving 13 bases between. From germline, CDR1 is SGHRS and CDR2 YFSETQ. CDR3 in amino acids: CASSLELQGYSGNTIYF. In DNA, the CDR3 is TGCGCCAGCAGCTTGGAATTACAGGGTTACTCTGGAAACACCATATATTTT.

The V call is TRBV2, the J call TRBJ2-1; D call uncertain. Trimming shortened V by 6 bases and J by 0 bases, and 6 bases separated the two germline ends. The CDR3 loop spans 13 amino acids. Germline V lookup: CDR1 SNHLY, CDR2 FYNNEI. CDR3 DNA: TGTGCCAGCAGGGCCGCCTCCTACAATGAGCAGTTCTTC. Its translation is CASRAASYNEQFF.

The chain has TRBV6-1 and TRBJ1-2, with D hard to call. Germline CDR1 MNHNS, CDR2 SASEGT. Trimming cost V 2 bases and J 3 bases, with 10 bases left between them. The CDR3 has 14 amino acids. CDR3 sequence: CASSERVSYYGYTF. The DNA of the CDR3 is TGTGCCAGCAGTGAACGTGTGAGTTACTATGGCTACACCTTC.

The rearrangement uses TRBV29-1 and TRBJ2-2; 8 bases map to TRBD1. V trimming: 7 bases; J trimming: 5 bases; junction bases outside the gene matches: 9. CDR1 is SQVTM, CDR2 ANQGSEA, per germline. This CDR3 has 14 amino acids. Here the CDR3 reads CSGSGTGPTGELFF. CDR3 in DNA: TGCAGCGGTTCCGGGACAGGCCCTACCGGGGAGCTGTTTTTT.

The chain combines TRBV30 with TRBJ1-3; no clear D gene. Looked up from germline, CDR1 is GTSNPN and CDR2 is SVGIG (reference sequence). Trimming took off 0 bases at V and 0 bases at J, with 9 bases between the two ends. This CDR3 contains 15 residues. The CDR3 region is CAWSVVRSSGNTIYF. CDR3 sequence (DNA): TGTGCCTGGAGTGTAGTCCGGAGCTCTGGAAACACCATATATTTT.

This chain uses TRBV2 with TRBJ2-3; no clear D gene. V lost 10 bases, J lost 2 bases, and 16 bases lay in between. The CDR3 totals 14 residues. Germline CDR1 SNHLY, CDR2 FYNNEI. The CDR3 region is CATSVGPHTDTQYF. The CDR3, as DNA: TGTGCCACCTCCGTGGGCCCGCACACAGATACGCAGTATTTT.

The V call is TRBV4-1, the J call TRBJ2-7; 7 nucleotides match TRBD2. V shed 0 bases and J 4 bases; nucleotides not matched to a gene: 6. The CDR3 totals 15 residues. Germline V CDR1 and CDR2: MGHRA, YSYEKL. CDR3: CASSQDHGGVYEQYF. As DNA, the CDR3 is TGCGCCAGCAGCCAAGATCATGGGGGGGTGTACGAGCAGTACTTC.